These 22 T cell receptor beta chains came from one sample sequenced in a study of graft-versus-host responses after intestinal transplantation. Their cognate antigens are unknown. TCRdb's copy holds only in-frame clones and misses some; the assay was immunoSEQ multiplex PCR. The table lists roughly 120,000 clones, about nine tenths of them singletons. The sample here was unstimulated CD4+ T cells sorted from spleen or lymph node cells, taken before intestinal transplant. Receptor source: a human donor who received an intestinal transplant.

The V and J genes are TRBV18 and TRBJ2-7; tentatively, D is TRBD1 (6 bases). CDR3 length equals 14 residues. Between the trimmed V and J ends, which lost 6 bases and 5 bases, there was a span of 17 bases. CDR1 and CDR2 (germline): KGHSH, LQKENI. The CDR3 nucleotides read TGTGCCAGCTCTCGCTCGGGACACTTCGACGAGCAGTACTTC. As protein: CASSRSGHFDEQYF.

The genes are TRBV18 and TRBJ1-6; weak D call: TRBD1 (6 bases). This CDR3 is 14 amino acids long. Trimming stripped 1 base from V and 7 bases from J, with 8 bases between. Germline lookup yields CDR1 KGHSH and CDR2 LQKENI. The CDR3 region is CASSPQGVNSPLHF. The CDR3 coding sequence is TGTGCCAGCTCACCACAGGGGGTCAATTCACCCCTCCACTTT.

The chain carries TRBV5-1 and TRBJ2-7; TRBD1 aligns across 12 bases. CDR3 length: 17 residues. J lost 7 bases, V lost 2 bases, and 13 bases had no gene match. The germline gives CDR1 SGHRS, CDR2 YFSETQ. This CDR3 reads CASSFGAGTGGTEEQYF. The CDR3, as DNA: TGCGCCAGCAGCTTTGGCGCCGGGACAGGGGGCACTGAAGAGCAGTACTTC.

This CDR3 is CASTRGIKDTEAFF. In DNA, the CDR3 is TGTGCCAGCACGCGGGGAATCAAGGACACTGAAGCTTTCTTT. This chain uses TRBV6-6 with TRBJ1-1; D uncertain. There are 14 residues in the CDR3. Trimming cost V 7 bases and J 3 bases, with 15 bases left between them. CDR1 and CDR2 (germline): MNHNY, SVGAGI (reference sequence).

The V and J genes are TRBV6-5 and TRBJ2-1, with 7 bases fitting TRBD1. V was pared by 5 bases and J by 6 bases, with 7 bases of the junction left unmatched. From germline, CDR1 is MNHEY and CDR2 SVGAGI. CDR3 size: 14 residues. The CDR3 here is CASSPRDSPNEQFF. In DNA, the CDR3 is TGTGCCAGCAGTCCCCGGGACAGTCCCAATGAGCAGTTCTTC.

V gene TRBV19 combines with J gene TRBJ2-2; 10 bases are a match to TRBD2. Germline CDR1 and CDR2: LNHDA and SQIVND (reference sequence). CDR3 length equals 17 residues. The J segment lost 1 base and the V segment lost 3 bases, leaving 5 bases of the junction unmatched. CDR3 protein: CASSIRTSGQNTGELFF. The CDR3 nucleotides read TGTGCCAGTAGTATTAGGACTAGCGGCCAGAACACCGGGGAGCTGTTTTTT.

The J gene is TRBJ2-7, the V gene TRBV5-1; D uncertain. Between the trimmed V and J ends, which lost 3 bases and 3 bases, there was a span of 7 bases. There are 12 residues in the CDR3. CDR1 and CDR2 from the germline V gene are SGHRS and YFSETQ. The CDR3 bases are TGCGCCAGCAGCTCCGTATTCTACGAGCAGTACTTC. This translates into CASSSVFYEQYF.

The table lists this clone with a few counts. This chain uses TRBV19 with TRBJ1-3; no reliable D call. Trimming cost V 5 bases and J 0 bases, with 8 bases left between them. CDR3 size: 14 residues. CDR1 is LNHDA, CDR2 SQIVND, per germline (reference sequence). For the CDR3, the DNA is TGTGCCAGTAGTCCAGGAATCTCTGGAAACACCATATATTTT. Encoded protein: CASSPGISGNTIYF.

This rearrangement joins TRBV5-1 to TRBJ2-1; 16 bases agree with TRBD2. Germline V lookup: CDR1 SGHRS, CDR2 YFSETQ. This CDR3 region has 16 residues. Trimming took 5 bases from V and 15 from J; bases not matched to a gene: 14. CDR3 sequence reads: CASSSIPGLAGGQSFF. CDR3 sequence (DNA): TGCGCCAGCAGTTCCATACCGGGACTAGCGGGAGGGCAGTCGTTCTTC.

V usage is TRBV28 and J usage is TRBJ1-5, with a possible D match to TRBD1 (5 bases). V was shortened by 5 bases and J by 1 base, with 18 bases between the two germline ends. The CDR3 has 17 amino acids. The V gene's germline CDR1 is MDHEN and CDR2 SYDVKM. CDR3 DNA: TGTGCCAGCAGTGGAAGGGGTAGGGGTCTGAGCAATCAGCCCCAGCATTTT. It encodes CASSGRGRGLSNQPQHF.

The chain couples TRBV6-6 to TRBJ1-5, with D unresolved. The V end lost 7 bases, the J end lost 2 bases, and 9 bases lay between the germline ends. The germline V gene encodes CDR1 MNHNY and CDR2 SVGAGI (reference sequence). The CDR3 has 13 residues. CDR3 protein: CASTTSGNQPQHF. CDR3 DNA sequence: TGTGCCAGCACCACAAGCGGCAATCAGCCCCAGCATTTT.

J is TRBJ1-6 and V is TRBV2, with D tentatively TRBD1 (6 bases). The CDR3 runs to 13 residues. Trimming took off 8 bases at V and 7 bases at J, with 12 bases between the two ends. Germline assignment: CDR1 SNHLY and CDR2 FYNNEI. The DNA for the CDR3 is TGTGCCAGCGGGGGCCTCGGAAATTCACCCCTCCACTTT. This sequence encodes CASGGLGNSPLHF.

CDR3 protein: CASSLGRGNTIYF. The CDR3 DNA is TGCGCCAGCAGCTTGGGGAGGGGAAACACCATATATTTT. The V call is TRBV5-1, the J call TRBJ1-3; D uncertain. The CDR3 spans 13 residues. From germline, CDR1 is SGHRS and CDR2 YFSETQ. V lost 0 bases and J 4 bases, leaving 5 bases between the germline ends.

The CDR3 nucleotides are TGTGCCAGCCAACTGGTCTATGGCTACACCTTC. Protein sequence: CASQLVYGYTF. This rearrangement joins TRBV2 to TRBJ1-2, with no clear D. Germline V CDR1 and CDR2: SNHLY, FYNNEI. Trimming shortened V by 8 bases and J by 4 bases, and 8 bases separated the two germline ends. The CDR3 consists of 11 residues. The full variable domain, its missing parts supplied by reference TRBV2 and TRBJ1-2, is EPEVTQTPSHQVTQMGQEVILRCVPISNHLYFYWYRQILGQKVEFLVSFYNNEISEKSEIFDDQFSVERPDGSNFTLKIRSTKLEDSAMYFCASQLVYGYTFGSGTRLTVV.

The chain recombines TRBV7-2 with TRBJ1-4; 7 bases fit TRBD1. The J segment lost 4 bases and the V segment lost 3 bases, leaving 5 bases of the junction unmatched. This CDR3 comprises 15 residues. CDR1 SGHTA and CDR2 FQGNSA come from the germline V gene. The CDR3 sequence is CASSLRGRVNEKLFF. CDR3 coding DNA: TGTGCCAGCAGCTTGAGGGGGCGGGTTAATGAAAAACTGTTTTTT. The variable domain in full, completed from reference TRBV7-2 and TRBJ1-4, reads GAGVSQSPSNKVTEKGKDVELRCDPISGHTALYWYRQSLGQGLEFLIYFQGNSAPDKSGLPSDRFSAERTGGSVSTLTIQRTQQEDSAVYLCASSLRGRVNEKLFFGSGTQLSVL.

The CDR3 loop reads CASSFGGNEQYF. The CDR3 DNA reads TGCGCCAGCAGCTTTGGGGGGAACGAGCAGTACTTC. This sequence joins TRBV5-1 and TRBJ2-7; a weak D match, TRBD2 (6 bases). CDR3 size: 12 residues. Trimming removed 2 bases from V and 5 bases from J, with 8 bases in between. The germline CDR1 and CDR2 sequences are SGHRS and YFSETQ.

This clone was observed a few times. The V gene is TRBV6-1, the J gene TRBJ1-6; 10 bases are shared with TRBD1. The CDR3 is made up of 15 amino acids. V shed 6 bases, J shed 8 bases, and the junction held 7 bases outside the gene matches. The germline V gene has CDR1 MNHNS and CDR2 SASEGT. CDR3 bases: TGTGCCAGCAGAGGGGGGACAGGGGATGATTCACCCCTCCACTTT. This sequence encodes CASRGGTGDDSPLHF.

This clone came up a few times. The chain links TRBV6-1 to TRBJ2-7; D unresolved. The CDR3 totals 11 residues. The V end lost 0 bases, the J end lost 7 bases, and 4 bases lay between the germline ends. The germline gives CDR1 MNHNS, CDR2 SASEGT. The CDR3: CASSEAREQYF. DNA for the CDR3: TGTGCCAGCAGTGAAGCGCGGGAGCAGTACTTC.

J is TRBJ2-1 and V is TRBV27; no clear D. The CDR3 is made up of 15 amino acids. The germline V gene has CDR1 MNHEY and CDR2 SMNVEV (reference sequence). V was shortened by 6 bases and J by 0 bases, with 12 bases between the two germline ends. CDR3 DNA sequence: TGTGCCAGCAGCCCTACGCTAGGCTCCTACAATGAGCAGTTCTTC. This translates into CASSPTLGSYNEQFF.

The V call is TRBV18, the J call TRBJ1-6, with 8 bases identical to TRBD1. J gave up 4 bases and V 3 bases, and 2 bases lay outside the gene matches. The CDR3 spans 15 residues. From germline, CDR1 is KGHSH and CDR2 LQKENI. The CDR3 sequence: CASSPRTGYNSPLHF. The CDR3 nucleotides are TGTGCCAGCTCACCGCGGACAGGGTATAATTCACCCCTCCACTTT. Complete variable domain (other parts from reference TRBV18 and TRBJ1-6): NAGVMQNPRHLVRRRGQEARLRCSPMKGHSHVYWYRQLPEEGLKFMVYLQKENIIDESGMPKERFSAEFPKEGPSILRIQQVVRGDSAAYFCASSPRTGYNSPLHFGNGTRLTVT.

V gene TRBV9 combines with J gene TRBJ1-2; 7 nucleotides match TRBD1. In germline, CDR1 is SGDLS, CDR2 YYNGEE. The CDR3 runs 15 residues. The J segment lost 0 bases and the V segment lost 10 bases, leaving 12 bases of the junction unmatched. The CDR3 DNA sequence: TGTGCCGAGGAAGGGACAGCTATTACTAACTATGGCTACACCTTC. Residues: CAEEGTAITNYGYTF.

This clone was observed a single time. The rearrangement links TRBV18 to TRBJ1-2; D is uncertain. V was clipped by 2 bases and J by 4 bases, with 14 bases between them. CDR3 length: 15 amino acids. CDR1 and CDR2 (germline): KGHSH, LQKENI. The CDR3 region is CASSPSRVELYGYTF. The DNA of the CDR3 is TGTGCCAGCTCACCATCCCGAGTGGAGCTCTATGGCTACACCTTC.